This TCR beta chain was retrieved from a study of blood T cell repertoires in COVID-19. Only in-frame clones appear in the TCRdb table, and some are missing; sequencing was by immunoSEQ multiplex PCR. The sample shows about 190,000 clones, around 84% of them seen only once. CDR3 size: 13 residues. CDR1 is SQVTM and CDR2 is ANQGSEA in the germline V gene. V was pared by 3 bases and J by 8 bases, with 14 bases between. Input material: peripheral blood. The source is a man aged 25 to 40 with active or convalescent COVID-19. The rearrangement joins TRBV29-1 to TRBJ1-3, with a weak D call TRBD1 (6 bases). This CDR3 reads CSVEAGAGDTIYF. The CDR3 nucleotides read TGCAGCGTTGAGGCAGGGGCAGGTGACACCATATATTTT. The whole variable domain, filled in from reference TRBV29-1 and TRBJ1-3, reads SAVISQKPSRDICQRGTSLTIQCQVDSQVTMMFWYRQQPGQSLTLIATANQGSEATYESGFVIDKFPISRPNLTFSTLTVSNMSPEDSSIYLCSVEAGAGDTIYFGEGSWLTVV.